A selection of T cell receptor beta chains follows, all from one sample in a study of shared clonotypes between healthy human individuals. Sequencing was performed with immunoSEQ multiplex PCR; in TCRdb, only in-frame clones are kept and a portion is missing. This table holds hundreds of thousands of clones, nearly 98% found once. The sample consisted of naive CD8+ T cells sorted from blood. These receptors came from a man aged 30 to 45 in good health. Both conserved end residues are part of each CDR3. The D gene is left open where the match is weak. Not every row has a clone size; where given, it reads once, few, many or a size class.

clone_size	j_call	d_call	v_call	cdr3_nt	cdr3_aa
once	TRBJ2-7	TRBD1	TRBV5-1	TGCGCCAGCAGCTTTGGGACAGGGGGGTATGAGCAGTACTTC	CASSFGTGGYEQYF
-	TRBJ1-1	-	TRBV7-6	TGTGCCAGCAGCTCCAGGGGTCGTGAAGCTTTCTTT	CASSSRGREAFF
-	TRBJ2-5	-	TRBV15	TGTGCCACCAGCAGAGATTTGGTTGTGGGGGGTGAAGAGACCCAGTACTTC	CATSRDLVVGGEETQYF
-	TRBJ2-5	TRBD2	TRBV10-3	TGTGCCATCAGTGAGTCGAGGACTAGCGGGAGGAGCCAAGAGACCCAGTACTTC	CAISESRTSGRSQETQYF
-	TRBJ2-7	TRBD1	TRBV6-1	TGTGCCAGCAGTTCACCGGGACAGAGGTACGAGCAGTACTTC	CASSSPGQRYEQYF
-	TRBJ1-2	-	TRBV14	TGTGCCAGCAGCCAGGGCGGGCTGGCTGGCTACACCTTC	CASSQGGLAGYTF
once	TRBJ1-2	TRBD1	TRBV2	TGTGCCAGCAGCCGGGACAGAAATAACTATGGCTACACCTTC	CASSRDRNNYGYTF
-	TRBJ2-7	-	TRBV28	TGTGCCAGCAGTAGGAAGGACGTAAAGAACTACGAGCAGTACTTC	CASSRKDVKNYEQYF
once	TRBJ2-2	TRBD2	TRBV29-1	TGCAGTGCTAGCGGGAACGGCGGGGAGCTGTTTTTT	CSASGNGGELFF
-	TRBJ2-1	-	TRBV15	TGTGCCACCAGCAGATCGGACCCTGGCGATGAGCAGTTCTTC	CATSRSDPGDEQFF
-	TRBJ2-5	TRBD1	TRBV28	TGTGCCAGCAGTTTATACAGGGGGCGCCAGGAGACCCAGTACTTC	CASSLYRGRQETQYF
-	TRBJ2-7	-	TRBV7-9	TGTGCCAGCAGCCCAATCCTAGGAGAGCAGTACTTC	CASSPILGEQYF
-	TRBJ2-7	-	TRBV7-9	TGTGCCAGCAGCTTAGGGTCCTTATGGCAGTACTTC	CASSLGSLWQYF
-	TRBJ2-1	-	TRBV7-9	TGTGCCAGCAGTACAGACGGTAGCTCCTACAATGAGCAGTTCTTC	CASSTDGSSYNEQFF
-	TRBJ2-1	TRBD2	TRBV6-5	TGTGCCAGCAGTCCTAGCGGGAGGGCCAATGAGCAGTTCTTC	CASSPSGRANEQFF
-	TRBJ2-7	-	TRBV19	TGTGCCAGTAGTCCGATTCCCGGAGGAAACTACGAGCAGTACTTC	CASSPIPGGNYEQYF
-	TRBJ1-5	TRBD1	TRBV13	TGTGCCAGCAGCTCCGGGACAGTCAATCAGCCCCAGCATTTT	CASSSGTVNQPQHF
-	TRBJ2-7	TRBD2	TRBV18	TGTGCCAGCTCAGATATAGCGGGAGGCTTATATGATCCCTACGAGCAGTACTTC	CASSDIAGGLYDPYEQYF
-	TRBJ2-3	-	TRBV27	TGTGCCAGCAGTTTAAGGGGGGGACTCAAAGGAGATACGCAGTATTTT	CASSLRGGLKGDTQYF
-	TRBJ2-3	-	TRBV27	TGTGCCAGCAGTTTATGGGGTGCAGATACGCAGTATTTT	CASSLWGADTQYF
-	TRBJ1-1	-	TRBV5-1	TGCGCCAGCAGCTCCCGACCGCTTGAAGCTTTCTTT	CASSSRPLEAFF
-	TRBJ1-2	-	TRBV9	TGTGCCAGTACCCCGGGCGGTAACTATGGCTACACCTTC	CASTPGGNYGYTF
-	TRBJ2-7	TRBD2	TRBV27	TGTGCCAGCAGTCCCCACGGGACTAGGCCATACTTC	CASSPHGTRPYF
-	TRBJ2-7	-	TRBV7-8	TGTGCCAGCAGCCTTAGGTGGAACTACGAGCAGTACTTC	CASSLRWNYEQYF
-	TRBJ2-7	-	TRBV19	TGTGCCAGTAGTGCAGGCACAGCCGGCGAGCAGTACTTC	CASSAGTAGEQYF
once	TRBJ2-5	TRBD2	TRBV10-1	TGCGCCAGCAGCGCCCGGACTAGTCCAGAGACCCAGTACTTC	CASSARTSPETQYF
-	TRBJ2-7	-	TRBV27	TGTGCCAGCAGTTTATCCCCCCCTAGCGTGCACTACGAGCAGTACTTC	CASSLSPPSVHYEQYF
-	TRBJ1-1	-	TRBV9	TGTGCCAGCAGCGTAGAAGGTGGGAACACTGAAGCTTTCTTT	CASSVEGGNTEAFF
once	TRBJ2-7	-	TRBV30	TGTGCCTGGAGGGGCGGACACCTAACCTACGAGCAGTACTTC	CAWRGGHLTYEQYF
-	TRBJ2-1	TRBD2	TRBV4-1	TGCGCCAGCAGCTACCTAGCGGCGGGCAGGTCCCGTAACTCCTACAATGAGCAGTTCTTC	CASSYLAAGRSRNSYNEQFF
-	TRBJ2-5	-	TRBV6-5	TGTGCCAGCAGTTATGGACCCCAAGAGACCCAGTACTTC	CASSYGPQETQYF
-	TRBJ1-1	TRBD1	TRBV6-5	TGTGCCAGCCGTTGGATTCAGGGGGGTGTAACTGAAGCTTTCTTT	CASRWIQGGVTEAFF
-	TRBJ1-5	-	TRBV19	TGTGCCAGTAGTATTGGGGCCGGGCATAGCAATCAGCCCCAGCATTTT	CASSIGAGHSNQPQHF
-	TRBJ1-5	-	TRBV1	TGCACCAGCAGCCAAGTTCGGCCCAGGGCCGTCTATAGCAATCAGCCCCAGCATTTT	CTSSQVRPRAVYSNQPQHF
-	TRBJ2-6	-	TRBV7-6	TGTGCCAGCAGCTTAGCGTGGTCGGGGTCTGGGGCCAACGTCCTGACTTTC	CASSLAWSGSGANVLTF
-	TRBJ2-1	TRBD2	TRBV9	TGTGCCAGCAGCGCTACTAGCGGGGCCTACAATGAGCAGTTCTTC	CASSATSGAYNEQFF
-	TRBJ2-6	-	TRBV29-1	TGCAGCGTTGCCTCTGGGGCCAACGTCCTGACTTTC	CSVASGANVLTF
-	TRBJ1-5	-	TRBV7-6	TGTGCCAGCAGCTTAGGATCGGGCCGCAATCAGCCCCAGCATTTT	CASSLGSGRNQPQHF
-	TRBJ1-5	-	TRBV7-9	TGTGCCAGCAGCGACCGGTCTAACAATCAGCCCCAGCATTTT	CASSDRSNNQPQHF
-	TRBJ1-1	-	TRBV28	TGTGCCAGCAGTTTAGCGCAGACGAACACTGAAGCTTTCTTT	CASSLAQTNTEAFF
-	TRBJ2-1	TRBD2	TRBV7-8	TGTGCCAGCAGCTTAGTGGGCGGGAGCTACAATGAGCAGTTCTTC	CASSLVGGSYNEQFF
-	TRBJ2-5	-	TRBV7-8	TGTGCCAGCAGCTTAGATCTGGGCCCATCCAAGAAGGACCAGTACTTC	CASSLDLGPSKKDQYF
-	TRBJ2-7	-	TRBV4-1	TGCGCCAGCAGCCCCCGCCTTACAGAATACGAGCAGTACTTC	CASSPRLTEYEQYF
-	TRBJ1-1	-	TRBV7-9	TGTGCCAGCAGCGCGGGAAACACTGAAGCTTTCTTT	CASSAGNTEAFF
-	TRBJ2-2	TRBD1	TRBV14	TGTGCCAGCAGCCATCTGACAGGGCGAGCCACCGGGGAGCTGTTTTTT	CASSHLTGRATGELFF
-	TRBJ2-7	TRBD1	TRBV9	TGTGCCAGCAGCCGCACAGGGGGCGAGCAGTACTTC	CASSRTGGEQYF
-	TRBJ2-7	-	TRBV29-1	TGCAGCGTTGTCCTTCGGACCGAATTTACCTACGAGCAGTACTTC	CSVVLRTEFTYEQYF
-	TRBJ2-7	TRBD2	TRBV7-9	TGTGCCAGCAGTGCCGCCCCCGGGACTAGCGGTTCCTACGAGCAGTACTTC	CASSAAPGTSGSYEQYF
-	TRBJ2-1	-	TRBV28	TGTGCCAGCAGCCCCGGGGTCAATGAGCAGTTCTTC	CASSPGVNEQFF
-	TRBJ2-1	-	TRBV4-1	TGCGCCAGCAGCCCTTGGACTACCCTCAATGAGCAGTTCTTC	CASSPWTTLNEQFF